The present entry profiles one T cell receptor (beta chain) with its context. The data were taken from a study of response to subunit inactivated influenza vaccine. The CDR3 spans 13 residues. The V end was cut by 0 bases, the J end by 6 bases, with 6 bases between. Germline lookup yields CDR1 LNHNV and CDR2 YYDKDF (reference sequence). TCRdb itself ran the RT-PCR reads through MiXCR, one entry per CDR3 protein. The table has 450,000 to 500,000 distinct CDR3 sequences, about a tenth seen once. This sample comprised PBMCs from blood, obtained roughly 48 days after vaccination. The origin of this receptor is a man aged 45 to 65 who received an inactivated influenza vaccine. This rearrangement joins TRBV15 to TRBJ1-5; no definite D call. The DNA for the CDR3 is TGTGCCACCAGCAGAGAGATCTCTCAGCCCCAGCATTTT. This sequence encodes CATSREISQPQHF.